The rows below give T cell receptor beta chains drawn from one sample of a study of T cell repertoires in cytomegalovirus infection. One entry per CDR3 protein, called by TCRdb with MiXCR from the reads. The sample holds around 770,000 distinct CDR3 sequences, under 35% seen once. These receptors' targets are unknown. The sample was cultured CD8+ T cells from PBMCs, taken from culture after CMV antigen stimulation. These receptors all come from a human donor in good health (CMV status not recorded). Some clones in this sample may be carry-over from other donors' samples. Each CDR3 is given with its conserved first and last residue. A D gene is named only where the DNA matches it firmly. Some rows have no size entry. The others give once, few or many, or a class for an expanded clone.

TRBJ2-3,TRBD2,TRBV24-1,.,TGTGCCACCAGTCCGAGAGCTAGCGGGGGGGCAGATACGCAGTATTTT,CATSPRASGGADTQYF
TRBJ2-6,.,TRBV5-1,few,TGCGCCAGCAGCTTGGGAACAGGCGGATATTCTGGGGCCAACGTCCTGACTTTC,CASSLGTGGYSGANVLTF
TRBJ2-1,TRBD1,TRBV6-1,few,TGTGCCAGCAGTGAAGCTAGGGGGACAGGGGGGTACAATGAGCAGTTCTTC,CASSEARGTGGYNEQFF
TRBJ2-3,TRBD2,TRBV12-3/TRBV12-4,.,TGTGCCAGTAATTCGGGGGGGCGGACAGATACGCAGTATTTT,CASNSGGRTDTQYF
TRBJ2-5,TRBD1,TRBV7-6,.,TGTGCCAGCAGCTTAGCCAGGGACAGGGAAAGGGAGACCCAGTACTTC,CASSLARDRERETQYF
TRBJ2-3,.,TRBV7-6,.,TGTGCCAGCAGCCCATACCGGGCTAGCGCAGATACGCAGTATTTT,CASSPYRASADTQYF
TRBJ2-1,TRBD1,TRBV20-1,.,TGCAGTGCTTCTGAGGGGACAGGGCCCAATGAGCAGTTCTTC,CSASEGTGPNEQFF
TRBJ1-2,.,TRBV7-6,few,TGTGCCAGCAGCCTCAACCGCGACTATGGCTACACCTTC,CASSLNRDYGYTF
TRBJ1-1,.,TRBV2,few,TGTGCCAGCAGTGAAGGAGACAAGGCTGTTCTTGAAGCTTTCTTT,CASSEGDKAVLEAFF
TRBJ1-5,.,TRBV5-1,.,TGCGCCAGCAGCCCGGAGGGGATCAATCAGCCCCAGCATTTT,CASSPEGINQPQHF
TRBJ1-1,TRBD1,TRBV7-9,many,TGTGCCAGCAGCTTAGAGGACAGGCCGAACACTGAAGCTTTCTTT,CASSLEDRPNTEAFF
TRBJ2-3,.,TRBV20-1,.,TGCAGTCTCCCAATCCAGCAAGCAGGCACAGATACGCAGTATTTT,CSLPIQQAGTDTQYF
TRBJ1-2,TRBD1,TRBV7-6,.,TGTGCCAGCAGCCATACAGGGGACGACTACACCTTC,CASSHTGDDYTF
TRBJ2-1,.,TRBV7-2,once,TGTGCCAGCAGCCGAAGGGGGGGGGGTTACAATGAGCAGTTCTTC,CASSRRGGGYNEQFF
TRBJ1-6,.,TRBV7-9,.,TGTGCCAGCAGCTTAGCCCAGGGTGCCCTTAATTCACCCCTCCACTTT,CASSLAQGALNSPLHF
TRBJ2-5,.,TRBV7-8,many,TGTGCCAGCAGCTTATGGGGGCGGGAGACCCAGTACTTC,CASSLWGRETQYF
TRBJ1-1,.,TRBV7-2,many,TGTGCCAGCAGCCGCGGCCCCCTCGGTGCTGAAGCTTTCTTT,CASSRGPLGAEAFF
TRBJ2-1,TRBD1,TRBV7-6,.,TGTGCCAGCAGCTCGAACAGGGGAAGCTCCTACAATGAGCAGTTCTTC,CASSSNRGSSYNEQFF
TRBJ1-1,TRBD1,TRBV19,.,TGTGCCAGTTACCACAGGACAGGGTTGGTTTTCTTT,CASYHRTGLVFF
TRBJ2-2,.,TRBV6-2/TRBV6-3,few,TGTGCCAGCAGCCTAGACAGGTTTGGCGGGGAGCTGTTTTTT,CASSLDRFGGELFF
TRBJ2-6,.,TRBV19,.,TGTGCCAGTATCTCCCGCGGGACGAGGACGACATCCAGCTCTGGGGCCAACGTCCTGACTTTC,CASISRGTRTTSSSGANVLTF
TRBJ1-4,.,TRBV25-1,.,TGTGCCAGCAGTGGGTCTTGGAACGAAAAACTGTTTTTT,CASSGSWNEKLFF
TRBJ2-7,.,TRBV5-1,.,TGCGCCAGCAGCTTCGGGGCAGGGGCCACACCCATAAGTATCTACGAGCAGTACTTC,CASSFGAGATPISIYEQYF
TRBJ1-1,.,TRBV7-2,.,TGTGCCATACCAAACATTCGAGGTGGCACTGAAGCTTTCTTT,CAIPNIRGGTEAFF
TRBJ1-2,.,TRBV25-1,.,TGTGCCAGCAGGCCGACAGGTTTCTATGGCTACACCTTC,CASRPTGFYGYTF
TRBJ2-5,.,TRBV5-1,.,TGCGCCAGCAGCTTGGTTTTACGGGGGGAGACCCAGTACTTC,CASSLVLRGETQYF
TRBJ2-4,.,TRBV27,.,TGTGCCAGGCTCCCGGGACTTAAAAACATTCAGTACTTC,CARLPGLKNIQYF
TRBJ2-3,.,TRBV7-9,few,TGTGCCACCTTGGGGGGGCCGACAGATACGCAGTATTTT,CATLGGPTDTQYF
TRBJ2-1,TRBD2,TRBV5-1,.,TGCGCCAGCAGCTTGGGCTCCGGGGGGGTAATTGAGCAGTTCTTC,CASSLGSGGVIEQFF
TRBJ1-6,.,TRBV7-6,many,TGTGCCAGCAGCTCCGAGCTCAGTGGGTATAATTCACCCCTCCACTTT,CASSSELSGYNSPLHF
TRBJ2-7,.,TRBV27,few,TGTGCCAGCAGTACCCGGCGGGGTGGGGAGCAGTACTTC,CASSTRRGGEQYF
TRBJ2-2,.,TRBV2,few,TGTGCCAGCAGTGAAGTGGCAGGGGATCATCCAGCCTCACTTAACACCGGGGAGCTGTTTTTT,CASSEVAGDHPASLNTGELFF
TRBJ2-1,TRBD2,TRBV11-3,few,TGTGCCAGCAGCTCCGGGACTAGCGGGGGAGGGAGTTTCTCCTACAATGAGCAGTTCTTC,CASSSGTSGGGSFSYNEQFF
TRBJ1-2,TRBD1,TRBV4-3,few,TGCGCCAGCAGCCATCCTTCGGGACAGGGGGACTATGGCTACACCTTC,CASSHPSGQGDYGYTF
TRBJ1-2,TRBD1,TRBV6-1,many,TGTGCCAGCAGTGACAGGGGGCTTTACTATGGCTACACCTTC,CASSDRGLYYGYTF
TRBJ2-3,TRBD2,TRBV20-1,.,TGCAGTGCTAGAGACCTTAGCGGGGGGAGCACGGATACGCAGTATTTT,CSARDLSGGSTDTQYF
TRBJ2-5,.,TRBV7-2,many,TGTGCCAGCAGCTTAAATACGGGGGTAATTCAAGAGACCCAGTACTTC,CASSLNTGVIQETQYF
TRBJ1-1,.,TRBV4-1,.,TGCACCAGCAGCCAAGTCCGGATGGAGAACACTGAAGCTTTCTTT,CTSSQVRMENTEAFF
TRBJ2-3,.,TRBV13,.,TGTGCCAGCAGCCCGCAGGACCTAAGCACAGATACGCAGTATTTT,CASSPQDLSTDTQYF
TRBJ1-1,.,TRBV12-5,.,TGTGCTAGTGGTTTTAACCCCCAGGGTCGGAACACTGAAGCTTTCTTT,CASGFNPQGRNTEAFF